The T cell receptor (beta chain) under discussion was sequenced for a study of shared T cell receptors in the human thymus (dated by TCRdb to the early 2020s). With regard to the full study: The study examined how self-reactive, shared T-cell receptor alpha chains are generated in the human thymus.

Libraries were made using the immunoSEQ multiplex PCR assay. Not all clones reach the TCRdb copy of this immuneACCESS table, which keeps in-frame sequences only. Checked studies attribute under half of the gap to unresolved V genes and leave the rest unexplained. In this sample the table shows about 610,000 clones, roughly 90% of which occur a single time. Around 0.01% of the sample comes from the top ten. From V the trimming removes 4 bases and from J it removes 2 bases, while the gene matches leave 4 bases of the junction unaccounted for. The CDR3 starts with the cysteine, ends with the phenylalanine, and has 15 residues. Kept here is only the CDR3 DNA, which spans 45 bases and is read in frame from base 1. CDR1 LGHNA and CDR2 YNFKEQ are derived from the germline V gene. A remark on this clone: Its antigen remains unidentified. Qualities for individual bases were not recorded, and no much larger clone is one base off.

A further study also used this sample, focusing on human thymus T cells. According to the second study: The donors were immunologically healthy infants in Finland who had open corrective cardiac surgery for congenital heart defects. The thymus tissue came from surgical resects taken out during corrective cardiac surgery. Both the thymic and the peripheral blood repertoires appeared to show biased V and J gene segment usage. The related research reported highly overlapping thymic TCR repertoires among unrelated individuals. TCR alpha and beta repertoires from about 8 infant thymus samples and a few related peripheral blood samples were characterized in the study. The infant donors were roughly 6 to 244 days old, and the cohort included a handful of males and two females. After being mechanically released from the tissue, thymocytes were kept at -70 degrees C in pellets of about 8.5-34 million cells. A QIAsymphony instrument was used to extract genomic DNA from frozen cell pellets. Using the immunoSEQ multiplex PCR assay, the TCRB and TCRAD loci were amplified from a standardized quantity of quality-controlled genomic DNA. The amplicons covered the V(D)J region and were long enough to include the CDR3 and to identify the V and J genes. Through the commercial immunoSEQ service, the amplicons were sequenced on an Illumina platform. Primer bias and sequencing errors were corrected as previously described, and TCRAD and TCRB definitions were based on the IMGT database. The repertoires were analysed using immunoSEQ Analyzer 3.0 and VDJTools for basic statistics, V/J segment usage, diversity estimates, rarefaction and pairwise overlap. Diversity was estimated with Chao1, ChaoE, Efron-Thisted, Shannon and inverse Simpson indices, and also on datasets down-sampled to the smallest sample. Repertoire overlap was assessed by strict matching of CDR3 nucleotide sequence, V gene and J gene, and clustering was done by Jaccard-based multidimensional scaling. On average, thymus samples yielded 810,000 or so unique TCRB clonotypes, whereas blood samples yielded approximately 84,000.

Rearrangement joined TRBV4-2 to TRBJ2-1, with 8 bases in between that match TRBD2. The sequencing input was thymocytes. This clonotype was sampled from a boy younger than two with a congenital heart defect. Donor details come from another sample of the same person, matched by shared clones. DNA sequence: TGTGCCAGCAGCCGTGGACTAGCCCCCTACAATGAGCAGTTCTTC. This codes for CASSRGLAPYNEQFF.